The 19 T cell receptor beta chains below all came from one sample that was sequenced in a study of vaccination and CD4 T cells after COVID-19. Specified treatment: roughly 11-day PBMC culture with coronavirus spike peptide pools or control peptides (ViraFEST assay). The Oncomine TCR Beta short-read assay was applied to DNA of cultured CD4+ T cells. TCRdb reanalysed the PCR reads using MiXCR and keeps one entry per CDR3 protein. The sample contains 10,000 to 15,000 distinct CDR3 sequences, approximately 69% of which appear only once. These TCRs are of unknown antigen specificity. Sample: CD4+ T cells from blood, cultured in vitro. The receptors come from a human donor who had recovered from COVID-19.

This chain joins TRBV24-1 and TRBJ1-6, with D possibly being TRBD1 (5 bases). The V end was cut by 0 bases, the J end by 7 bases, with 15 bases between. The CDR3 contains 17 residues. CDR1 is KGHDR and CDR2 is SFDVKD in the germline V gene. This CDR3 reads CATSDLYGDGWNSPLHF. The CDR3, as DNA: TGTGCCACCAGTGATTTGTATGGGGACGGGTGGAATTCACCCCTCCACTTT.

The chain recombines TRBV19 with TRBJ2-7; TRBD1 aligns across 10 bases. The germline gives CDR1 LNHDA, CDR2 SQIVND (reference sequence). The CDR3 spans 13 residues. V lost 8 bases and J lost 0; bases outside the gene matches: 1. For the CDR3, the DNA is TGTGCCAGTCGACAGGGGGCCTCCTACGAGCAGTACTTC. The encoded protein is CASRQGASYEQYF.

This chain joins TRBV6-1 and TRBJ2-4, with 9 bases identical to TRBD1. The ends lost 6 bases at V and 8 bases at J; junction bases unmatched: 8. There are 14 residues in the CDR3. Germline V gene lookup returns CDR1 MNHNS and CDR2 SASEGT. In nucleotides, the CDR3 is TGTGCCAGCAGGAGGGACAGGGCCCTAGACATTCAGTACTTC. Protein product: CASRRDRALDIQYF.

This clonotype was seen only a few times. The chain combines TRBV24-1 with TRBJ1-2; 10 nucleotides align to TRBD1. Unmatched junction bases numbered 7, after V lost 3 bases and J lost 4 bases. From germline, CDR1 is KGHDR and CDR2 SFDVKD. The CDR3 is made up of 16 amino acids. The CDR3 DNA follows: TGTGCCACCAGTGATCCCCGTCGGACAGGGGGCTATGGCTACACCTTC. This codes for CATSDPRRTGGYGYTF.

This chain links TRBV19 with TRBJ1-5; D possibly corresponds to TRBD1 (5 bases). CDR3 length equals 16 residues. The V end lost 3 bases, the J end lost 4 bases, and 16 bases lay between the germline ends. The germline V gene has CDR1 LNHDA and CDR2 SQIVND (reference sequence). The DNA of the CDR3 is TGTGCCAGTAGTATGGGGGTCGCAGGGCCTAATCAGCCCCAGCATTTT. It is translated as CASSMGVAGPNQPQHF.

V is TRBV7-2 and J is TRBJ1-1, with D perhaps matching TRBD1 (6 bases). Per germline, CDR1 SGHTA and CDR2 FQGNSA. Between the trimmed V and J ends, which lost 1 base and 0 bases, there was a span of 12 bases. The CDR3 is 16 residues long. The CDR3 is CASSLVQGSMNTEAFF. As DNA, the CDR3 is TGTGCCAGCAGCTTAGTACAGGGATCCATGAACACTGAAGCTTTCTTT.

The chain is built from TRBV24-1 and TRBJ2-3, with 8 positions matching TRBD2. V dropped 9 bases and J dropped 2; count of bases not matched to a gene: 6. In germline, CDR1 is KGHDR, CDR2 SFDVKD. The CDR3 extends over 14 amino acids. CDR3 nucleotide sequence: TGTGCCACCTCAAGCGGGAGCCCCACAGATACGCAGTATTTT. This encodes CATSSGSPTDTQYF.

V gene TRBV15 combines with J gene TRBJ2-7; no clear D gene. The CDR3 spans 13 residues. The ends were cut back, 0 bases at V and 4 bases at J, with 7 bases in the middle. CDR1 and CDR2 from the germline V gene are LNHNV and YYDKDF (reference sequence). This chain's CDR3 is CATSRDVGYEQYF. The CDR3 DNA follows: TGTGCCACCAGCAGAGATGTCGGTTACGAGCAGTACTTC.

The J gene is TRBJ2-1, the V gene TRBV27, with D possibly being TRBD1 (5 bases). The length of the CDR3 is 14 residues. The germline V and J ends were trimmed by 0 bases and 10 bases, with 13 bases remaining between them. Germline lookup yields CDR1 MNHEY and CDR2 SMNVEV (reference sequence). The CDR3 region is CASSLSLGHREQFF. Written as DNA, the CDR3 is TGTGCCAGCAGTTTATCCCTGGGGCATCGGGAGCAGTTCTTC.

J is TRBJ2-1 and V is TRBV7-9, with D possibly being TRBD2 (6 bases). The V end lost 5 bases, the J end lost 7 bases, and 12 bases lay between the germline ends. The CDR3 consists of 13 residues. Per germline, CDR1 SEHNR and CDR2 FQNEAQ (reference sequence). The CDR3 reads CASSPFGRNEQFF. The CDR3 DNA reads TGTGCCAGCAGCCCCTTTGGGAGGAATGAGCAGTTCTTC.

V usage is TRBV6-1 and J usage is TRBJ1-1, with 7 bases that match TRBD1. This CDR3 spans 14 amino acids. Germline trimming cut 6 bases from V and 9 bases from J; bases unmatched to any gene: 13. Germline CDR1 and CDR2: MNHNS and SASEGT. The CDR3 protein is CASRISYRGQQAFF. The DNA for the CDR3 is TGTGCCAGCAGGATCTCGTACAGGGGCCAACAAGCTTTCTTT.

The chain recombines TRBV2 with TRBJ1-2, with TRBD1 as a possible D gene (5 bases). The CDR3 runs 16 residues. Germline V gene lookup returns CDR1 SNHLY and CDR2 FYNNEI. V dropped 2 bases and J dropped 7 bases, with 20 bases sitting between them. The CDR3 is CASSERGAFQRVGYTF. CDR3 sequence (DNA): TGTGCCAGCAGTGAAAGAGGGGCGTTCCAAAGGGTTGGCTACACCTTC.

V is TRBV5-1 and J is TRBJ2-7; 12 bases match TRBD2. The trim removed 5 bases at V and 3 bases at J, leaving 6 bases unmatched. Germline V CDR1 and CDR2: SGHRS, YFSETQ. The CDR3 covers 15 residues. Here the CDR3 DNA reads TGCGCCAGCAGACTGGGACTAGCGGGTGACTACGAGCAGTACTTC. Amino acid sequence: CASRLGLAGDYEQYF.

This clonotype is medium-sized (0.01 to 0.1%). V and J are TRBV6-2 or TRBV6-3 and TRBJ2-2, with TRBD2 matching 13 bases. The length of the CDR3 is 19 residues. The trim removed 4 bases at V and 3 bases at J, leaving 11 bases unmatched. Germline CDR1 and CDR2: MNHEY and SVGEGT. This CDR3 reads CASSSAGTSGDLDTGELFF. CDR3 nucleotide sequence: TGTGCCAGCAGTTCCGCCGGGACTAGCGGGGACTTGGACACCGGGGAGCTGTTTTTT.

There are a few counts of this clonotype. The CDR3 reads CASSTGDHDSGYTF. In nucleotides, the CDR3 is TGTGCCAGTAGTACGGGGGACCACGATTCCGGCTACACCTTC. The chain employs TRBV19 and TRBJ1-2, with D perhaps matching TRBD1 (5 bases). The CDR3 has 14 residues. Per the germline V gene, CDR1 is LNHDA and CDR2 is SQIVND (reference sequence). Trimming shortened V by 4 bases and J by 8 bases, and 17 bases separated the two germline ends.

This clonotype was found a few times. The CDR3 nucleotides are TGTGCCACCAGTGGGGCCTGGGACAGGGAGCTGTTTTTT. Translation gives CATSGAWDRELFF. The rearrangement uses TRBV24-1 and TRBJ2-2; weak D call: TRBD1 (6 bases). V was clipped by 5 bases and J by 9 bases, with 12 bases between them. The CDR3 loop spans 13 amino acids. Germline lookup yields CDR1 KGHDR and CDR2 SFDVKD.

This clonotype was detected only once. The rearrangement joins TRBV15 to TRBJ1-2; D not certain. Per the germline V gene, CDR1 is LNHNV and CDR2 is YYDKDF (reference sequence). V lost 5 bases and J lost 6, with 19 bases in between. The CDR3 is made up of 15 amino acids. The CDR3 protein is CATSRATGTLNGYTF. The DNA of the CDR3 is TGTGCCACCAGCCGGGCGACTGGAACTCTTAATGGCTACACCTTC.

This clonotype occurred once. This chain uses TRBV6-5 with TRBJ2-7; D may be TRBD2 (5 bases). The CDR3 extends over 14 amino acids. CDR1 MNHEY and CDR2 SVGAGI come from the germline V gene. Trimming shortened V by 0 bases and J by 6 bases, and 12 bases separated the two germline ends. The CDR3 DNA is TGTGCCAGCAGTTACTCGTGGAGCGGCGGCGAGCAGTACTTC. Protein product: CASSYSWSGGEQYF.

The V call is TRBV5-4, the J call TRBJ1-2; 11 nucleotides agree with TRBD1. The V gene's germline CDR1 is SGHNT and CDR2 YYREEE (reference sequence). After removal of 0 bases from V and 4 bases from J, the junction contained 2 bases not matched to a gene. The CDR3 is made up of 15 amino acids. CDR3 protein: CASSLGTGGGYGYTF. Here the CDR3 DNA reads TGTGCCAGCAGCTTGGGGACAGGGGGCGGCTATGGCTACACCTTC.